These 23 T cell receptor beta chains share one sample of origin, sequenced in a study of early T cells in non-severe SARS-CoV-2 infection. TCRdb used MiXCR to reprocess the 5' RACE reads, holding one entry per CDR3 protein. Found here are some 100,000 distinct CDR3 sequences, around 15% of them singletons; the top ten hold 0.45% to 0.75%. Input material: whole blood. The receptor set was obtained from an adult who was a healthcare worker with PCR-confirmed SARS-CoV-2 infection or an uninfected control (not recorded which).

This clonotype was seen a handful of times. The CDR3 sequence is CASSLDRVRTNEQFF. CDR3 sequence (DNA): TGTGCCAGCAGCTTAGACAGGGTGAGGACGAATGAGCAGTTCTTC. The chain recombines TRBV7-2 with TRBJ2-1; D is possibly TRBD1 (6 bases). V lost 1 base to trimming and J lost 7 bases, with 14 bases between them. The CDR3 has 15 amino acids. Germline CDR1 reads SGHTA; CDR2 reads FQGNSA.

This clonotype was seen at least ten times. J is TRBJ1-2 and V is TRBV7-6; a weak D match, TRBD1 (6 bases). The CDR3 is made up of 14 amino acids. The germline V gene has CDR1 SGHVS and CDR2 FNYEAQ. Trimming removed 1 base from V and 3 bases from J, with 9 bases in between. CDR3 protein: CASSLEQGDYGYTF. Here the CDR3 DNA reads TGTGCCAGCAGCTTAGAACAGGGAGACTATGGCTACACCTTC. Drawing the rest from reference TRBV7-6 and TRBJ1-2, the complete variable domain is GAGVSQSPRYKVTKRGQDVALRCDPISGHVSLYWYRQALGQGPEFLTYFNYEAQQDKSGLPNDRFSAERPEGSISTLTIQRTEQRDSAMYRCASSLEQGDYGYTFGSGTRLTVV.

The V and J genes are TRBV3-1 and TRBJ2-3; D gene uncertain. CDR1 LGHDT and CDR2 YNNKEL come from the germline V gene (reference sequence). CDR3 length: 13 amino acids. V lost 2 bases and J 4 bases, leaving 7 bases between the germline ends. Written as DNA, the CDR3 is TGTGCCAGCAGCCAAAACCCCCCAGATACGCAGTATTTT. Its translation: CASSQNPPDTQYF.

This clonotype was observed a few times. The genes are TRBV3-1 and TRBJ2-3, with D tentatively TRBD1 (5 bases). The CDR3 spans 16 residues. V was shortened by 1 base and J by 0 bases, with 11 bases between the two germline ends. Germline V lookup: CDR1 LGHDT, CDR2 YNNKEL (reference sequence). Here the CDR3 DNA reads TGTGCCAGCAGCCAAGCCTCATCAGGGAGCACAGATACGCAGTATTTT. It codes for CASSQASSGSTDTQYF.

This clonotype has at least ten counts. This rearrangement joins TRBV12-3 or TRBV12-4 to TRBJ2-1; TRBD1 might be the D (5 bases). The length of the CDR3 is 13 residues. V lost 8 bases and J lost 5, with 13 bases in between. CDR3 residues: CASSGQGHNEQFF. The CDR3 DNA is TGTGCCAGCTCCGGGCAGGGCCACAATGAGCAGTTCTTC.

This clonotype was observed many times. J is TRBJ2-3 and V is TRBV6-5, with a tentative D call TRBD2 (5 bases). The CDR3 extends over 15 amino acids. The V end was cut by 1 base, the J end by 4 bases, with 12 bases between. In germline, CDR1 is MNHEY, CDR2 SVGAGI. CDR3 coding DNA: TGTGCCAGCAGTTACTATGCGGGCGGGTCAGATACGCAGTATTTT. It translates to CASSYYAGGSDTQYF.

This clonotype was seen ten or more times. The chain links TRBV6-5 to TRBJ2-6, with D perhaps TRBD1 (6 bases). With 0 bases removed from V and 1 base from J, the gap between germline ends came to 13 bases. CDR3 length equals 18 residues. The germline gives CDR1 MNHEY, CDR2 SVGAGI. The DNA of the CDR3 is TGTGCCAGCAGTTACTCGTATACAGGGCGTTCTGGGGCCAACGTCCTGACTTTC. Amino acids: CASSYSYTGRSGANVLTF.

The chain is built from TRBV29-1 and TRBJ2-1; D gene ambiguous. The CDR3 totals 14 residues. Germline CDR1 reads SQVTM; CDR2 reads ANQGSEA. Between the trimmed V and J ends, which lost 3 bases and 8 bases, there was a span of 17 bases. The CDR3 DNA sequence: TGCAGCGTTGAGCGGATGGTTAATGGCGATGAGCAGTTCTTC. Protein product: CSVERMVNGDEQFF.

This clonotype came up a few times. As DNA, the CDR3 is TGCGCCAGCAGCTTGGCCCCCCGCAGGGACACTGAAGCTTTCTTT. This codes for CASSLAPRRDTEAFF. This sequence joins TRBV5-1 and TRBJ1-1, with D perhaps TRBD1 (5 bases). Germline values: CDR1 SGHRS, CDR2 YFSETQ. The ends were cut back, 0 bases at V and 3 bases at J, with 12 bases in the middle. The CDR3 extends over 15 amino acids.

The chain is built from TRBV5-1 and TRBJ2-3, with D possibly matching TRBD1 (6 bases). Trimming shortened V by 5 bases and J by 2 bases, and 18 bases separated the two germline ends. This CDR3 spans 16 amino acids. Germline V gene sequence: CDR1 SGHRS, CDR2 YFSETQ. In DNA form, the CDR3 reads TGCGCCAGCAGTTCCGCGTTATGGGGGCTCACAGATACGCAGTATTTT. This encodes CASSSALWGLTDTQYF.

Many counts were recorded for this clonotype. This chain uses TRBV5-5 with TRBJ2-1; maybe TRBD1 (6 bases). Per germline, CDR1 SGHKS and CDR2 YYEKEE (reference sequence). The V gene lost 2 bases and the J gene lost 7 bases, with 16 bases spanning the gap. The CDR3 has 15 residues. The CDR3 spells CASSFVDRHLNEQFF. The CDR3 nucleotides read TGTGCCAGCAGCTTCGTGGACAGACATCTTAATGAGCAGTTCTTC.

The chain uses TRBV6-6 and TRBJ1-4; D unclear. Looked up from germline, CDR1 is MNHNY and CDR2 is SVGAGI (reference sequence). Trimming removed 6 bases from V and 7 bases from J, with 9 bases in between. The CDR3 has 12 amino acids. The CDR3 reads CASSPNSEKLFF. CDR3 nucleotide sequence: TGTGCCAGCAGCCCCAACAGTGAAAAACTGTTTTTT.

This rearrangement joins TRBV6-6 to TRBJ2-1, with 10 bases lining up with TRBD1. Trimming cost V 2 bases and J 6 bases; bases outside gene matches: 4. Germline V gene data show CDR1 as MNHNY and CDR2 as SVGAGI (reference sequence). CDR3 length: 15 amino acids. Here the CDR3 reads CASSYGGTGANEQFF. The CDR3 region has the DNA TGTGCCAGCAGTTACGGAGGGACAGGGGCCAATGAGCAGTTCTTC.

The genes are TRBV5-6 and TRBJ2-2; possibly TRBD1 for D (5 bases). Germline values: CDR1 SGHDT, CDR2 YYEEEE. CDR3 size: 13 residues. Trimming removed 4 bases at V and 3 bases at J, with 7 bases between. CDR3 loop: CASSRGHTGELFF. As DNA, the CDR3 is TGTGCCAGCAGCAGGGGCCACACCGGGGAGCTGTTTTTT.

This clonotype was seen only a few times. The chain employs TRBV2 and TRBJ1-2, with 10 bases identical to TRBD1. This CDR3 has 13 amino acids. The ends lost 3 bases at V and 8 bases at J; junction bases unmatched: 3. Germline V gene lookup returns CDR1 SNHLY and CDR2 FYNNEI. The CDR3 bases are TGTGCCAGCAGTGAGGGGGACAGGGGAGGCTACACCTTC. This codes for CASSEGDRGGYTF.

This clonotype was seen ten or more times. This chain links TRBV6-5 with TRBJ1-3; 7 bases agree with TRBD1. This CDR3 is built from 15 residues. Germline CDR1 reads MNHEY; CDR2 reads SVGAGI. The trim removed 4 bases at V and 0 bases at J, leaving 3 bases unmatched. The CDR3 DNA follows: TGTGCCAGCAGTTGGGACAGAGCCTCTGGAAACACCATATATTTT. This encodes CASSWDRASGNTIYF.

This clonotype showed up just a few times. The gene calls are TRBV2 and TRBJ2-7; D gene uncertain. Trimming stripped 9 bases from V and 5 bases from J, with 17 bases between. Germline values: CDR1 SNHLY, CDR2 FYNNEI. The CDR3 consists of 13 residues. CDR3 DNA: TGTGCCAGTTCGTCGAGAAGGGTCCACGAGCAGTACGTC. Protein product: CASSSRRVHEQYV.

This clonotype occurred many times. The chain carries TRBV9 and TRBJ2-1; D remains ambiguous. Germline V gene lookup returns CDR1 SGDLS and CDR2 YYNGEE. Between the trimmed V and J ends, which lost 0 bases and 2 bases, there was a span of 3 bases. This CDR3 contains 13 residues. The CDR3 nucleotides read TGTGCCAGCAGCGTAGATCCCTACAATGAGCAGTTCTTC. Protein: CASSVDPYNEQFF.

This chain links TRBV12-3 or TRBV12-4 with TRBJ1-1; a possible D gene is TRBD1 (5 bases). The CDR3 is 13 residues long. Trimming took off 5 bases at V and 5 bases at J, with 12 bases between the two ends. Here the CDR3 DNA reads TGTGCCAGCAGTGCGGTGGGGGAAACTGAAGCTTTCTTT. Protein product: CASSAVGETEAFF.

V and J are TRBV10-2 and TRBJ1-5, with D hard to call. The CDR3 totals 13 residues. The V end lost 4 bases, the J end lost 1 base, and 5 bases lay between the germline ends. Germline values: CDR1 WSHSY, CDR2 SAAADI. CDR3 protein: CASSVGSNQPQHF. CDR3 nucleotide sequence: TGCGCCAGCAGTGTCGGAAGCAATCAGCCCCAGCATTTT.

CDR3 nucleotides: TGTGCCAGCAGTGCATTAGGACATAGCAATCAGCCCCAGCATTTT. Its translation is CASSALGHSNQPQHF. The chain combines TRBV27 with TRBJ1-5; weak D call: TRBD1 (5 bases). The germline gives CDR1 MNHEY, CDR2 SMNVEV (reference sequence). With 5 bases removed from V and 0 bases from J, the gap between germline ends came to 11 bases. The CDR3 length is 15 residues.

This chain uses TRBV11-2 with TRBJ2-1; 8 bases fit TRBD2. Germline V gene sequence: CDR1 SGHAT, CDR2 FQNNGV. The CDR3 extends over 16 amino acids. Trimming took 3 bases from V and 2 from J; bases not matched to a gene: 6. The CDR3 region is CASSFEAGEAYNEQFF. The DNA for the CDR3 is TGTGCCAGCAGCTTTGAAGCGGGGGAAGCCTACAATGAGCAGTTCTTC.

This clonotype appeared many times. The chain has TRBV11-2 and TRBJ2-1, with 8 bases matching TRBD1. The CDR3 is made up of 14 amino acids. CDR1 is SGHAT, CDR2 FQNNGV, per germline. Unmatched junction bases numbered 7, after V lost 5 bases and J lost 7 bases. The chain's CDR3 is CASSAHRGNNEQFF. The CDR3 region has the DNA TGTGCCAGCAGCGCACACAGGGGGAATAATGAGCAGTTCTTC.